These T cell receptor beta chains were read from a single sample in a study of blood T cell repertoires in COVID-19. Clones were read by immunoSEQ multiplex PCR, and TCRdb kept only the in-frame ones, dropping some. The profile shows around 130,000 clones, approximately 77% of them singletons. The sample comprised peripheral blood. Receptors were obtained from a human donor in a cohort sampled during active COVID-19. CDR3s include the opening cysteine and the closing phenylalanine or tryptophan. Fields, in order: V gene, clone size, J gene, D gene, CDR3 length, CDR3 DNA, CDR3 protein. A D gene is named only where the DNA matches it firmly. Size is omitted from some rows. Given values are once, few, many or a class for expanded clones.

TRBV7-9	once	TRBJ1-1	-	16	TGTGCCAGCAGCGATAACAGGGTAAAGTTGGACACTGAAGCTTTCTTT	CASSDNRVKLDTEAFF
TRBV5-1	few	TRBJ1-1	-	14	TGCGCCAGCAGCTTGGGGCAGGGCTTGACTGAAGCTTTCTTT	CASSLGQGLTEAFF
TRBV28	-	TRBJ1-2	-	14	TGTGCCAGCAGTTCCTCCAGTCTTTACTATGGCTACACCTTC	CASSSSSLYYGYTF
TRBV5-1	-	TRBJ1-2	TRBD1	17	TGCGCCAGCAGCTTGTCCCCTCCGGGACAGGTCAACTATGGCTACACCTTC	CASSLSPPGQVNYGYTF
TRBV28	-	TRBJ1-1	TRBD1	16	TGTGCCAGCAGTTCGCGGACAGGGGGCATGAACACTGAAGCTTTCTTT	CASSSRTGGMNTEAFF
TRBV9	-	TRBJ2-7	TRBD1	15	TGTGCCAGCAGCTTTTCCGGGACAGGGGTCGACGAGCAGTACTTC	CASSFSGTGVDEQYF
TRBV3-1/TRBV3-2	-	TRBJ1-2	-	14	TGTGCCAGCAGCCATCGGACAGATAACTATGGCTACACCTTC	CASSHRTDNYGYTF
TRBV6-5	-	TRBJ2-7	TRBD1	14	TGTGCCAGCAGTTACACAAGGACAGGCTACGAGCAGTACTTC	CASSYTRTGYEQYF
TRBV18	-	TRBJ2-7	TRBD1	16	TGTGCCAGCTCACCGGGTTCGGGACAGGTCACCTACGAGCAGTACTTC	CASSPGSGQVTYEQYF
TRBV4-1	-	TRBJ2-3	-	15	TGCGCCAGCAGCCAAGTGGGCCCGGGGGCAGATACGCAGTATTTT	CASSQVGPGADTQYF
TRBV19	-	TRBJ2-7	-	13	TGTGCCAGTAGTAGGACGGGAGCCTACGAGCAGTACTTC	CASSRTGAYEQYF
TRBV28	few	TRBJ2-7	TRBD2	16	TGTGCCAGCAGGGTCGAGAGTAGCGGGAGTTCCTACGAGCAGTACTTC	CASRVESSGSSYEQYF
TRBV5-4	-	TRBJ2-7	-	14	TGTGCCAGCAGCTTGGGTGGCAGGCCCTACGAGCAGTACTTC	CASSLGGRPYEQYF
TRBV12-5	-	TRBJ1-1	TRBD1	15	TGTGCTAGTGGTTTGGGACAGGGGATGAACACTGAAGCTTTCTTT	CASGLGQGMNTEAFF
TRBV13	-	TRBJ1-5	-	13	TGTGCCAGCAGCCCCGGGACAACTCAGCCCCAGCATTTT	CASSPGTTQPQHF
TRBV6-5	-	TRBJ1-6	TRBD1	15	TGTGCCAGCAGAGACAGGGGCTCCTATAATTCACCCCTCCACTTT	CASRDRGSYNSPLHF
TRBV4-1	-	TRBJ2-7	-	17	TGCGCCAGCAGCCAGGGGTTTGCGCGGGTGGTCTCCTACGAGCAGTACTTC	CASSQGFARVVSYEQYF
TRBV19	few	TRBJ2-7	TRBD1	14	TGTGCCAGTAGTATAACAGGGGGCACCTACGAGCAGTACTTC	CASSITGGTYEQYF
TRBV4-1	-	TRBJ2-7	-	13	TGCGCCAGCAGCCAGAGGACAGACTACGAGCAGTACTTC	CASSQRTDYEQYF
TRBV4-1	-	TRBJ2-1	-	14	TGCGCCAGCAGCCAAGATATAGGGGACAATGAGCAGTTCTTC	CASSQDIGDNEQFF
TRBV28	-	TRBJ1-2	TRBD1	14	TGTGCCAGCAGTCCCGGGGACAGCAACTATGGCTACACCTTC	CASSPGDSNYGYTF
TRBV10-2	-	TRBJ1-2	-	14	TGCGCCAGCAGTGACCCGGACTCGAACTATGGCTACACCTTC	CASSDPDSNYGYTF
TRBV28	-	TRBJ2-7	TRBD2	15	TGTGCCAGCAAAGTAGCGGGACTTCCGGGGGACGAGCAGTACTTC	CASKVAGLPGDEQYF
TRBV11-2	-	TRBJ1-1	-	18	TGTGCCAGCAGCTTAGTAGGGCCGTGGGGCGACATGAACACTGAAGCTTTCTTT	CASSLVGPWGDMNTEAFF
TRBV11-2	-	TRBJ1-4	-	15	TGTGCCAGCAGCCGGGCACCGGGGGAGCATGAAAAACTGTTTTTT	CASSRAPGEHEKLFF
TRBV18	-	TRBJ1-2	-	12	TGTGCCAGCTCACCAGCAGGGGAGGGCTACACCTTC	CASSPAGEGYTF
TRBV5-6	-	TRBJ1-2	-	13	TGTGCCAGCATCGGAGCAGGGAACTATGGCTACACCTTC	CASIGAGNYGYTF
TRBV30	few	TRBJ1-2	TRBD1	14	TGTGCCTGGAAGAGGACAGGGCAGGTCTATGGCTACACCTTC	CAWKRTGQVYGYTF
TRBV20-1	-	TRBJ2-7	TRBD2	14	TGCAGTGCTAGTCGGGGCACAGCGGGAGACGAGCAGTACTTC	CSASRGTAGDEQYF
TRBV19	-	TRBJ1-1	TRBD1	14	TGTGCCAGTAGTATTGGAGGGGGCAGGACTGAAGCTTTCTTT	CASSIGGGRTEAFF
TRBV10-1	-	TRBJ1-1	TRBD1	13	TGCGCCAGCAGCCAGACAGGGGGCCTTGAAGCTTTCTTT	CASSQTGGLEAFF
TRBV2	-	TRBJ2-3	-	13	TGTGCCAGCAGTGAAGGCTCTATCGATACGCAGTATTTT	CASSEGSIDTQYF
TRBV25-1	-	TRBJ2-1	-	11	TGTGCCAGCAGTGAATATAGTGAGCAGTTCTTC	CASSEYSEQFF
TRBV5-4	-	TRBJ1-2	TRBD1	19	TGTGCCAGCAGCCCTTTACCGACAGGGCAGCAGCGCCGGAGCTATGGCTACACCTTC	CASSPLPTGQQRRSYGYTF
TRBV6-1	-	TRBJ1-2	-	15	TGTGCCAGCAGTGAAGTGGGCAGCGGCGGGCGCGGCTACACCTTC	CASSEVGSGGRGYTF
TRBV11-3	-	TRBJ2-7	TRBD2	15	TGTGCCAGCAGCTTCAGGGAGGGGCGTTCCTACGAGCAGTACTTC	CASSFREGRSYEQYF
TRBV6-5	-	TRBJ1-2	TRBD1	14	TGTGCCAGCAGTTACGATCGTAGACAGGGTGGCTACACCTTC	CASSYDRRQGGYTF
TRBV4-1	few	TRBJ1-4	-	14	TGCGCCAGCAGACCGACAACGGGAGATGAAAAACTGTTTTTT	CASRPTTGDEKLFF
TRBV5-4	few	TRBJ2-7	TRBD1	13	TGTGCCAGCAGCTTCAGGGGGACCTACGAGCAGTACTTC	CASSFRGTYEQYF
TRBV6-5	-	TRBJ2-7	-	15	TGTGCCAGCAGTCCACGGACAGGGAGGGGCTACGAGCAGTACTTC	CASSPRTGRGYEQYF
TRBV4-2	-	TRBJ2-7	-	14	TGTGCCAGCAGCCAAGAAGGAGAAGTTAACGAGCAGTACTTC	CASSQEGEVNEQYF
TRBV7-9	-	TRBJ1-2	-	13	TGTGCCAGCAGCTTCGCAGGGTTGGATGGCTACACCTTC	CASSFAGLDGYTF
TRBV3-1/TRBV3-2	-	TRBJ2-7	-	14	TGTGCCAGCAGCCGATGGGACACCGTCTACGAGCAGTACTTC	CASSRWDTVYEQYF
TRBV4-1	-	TRBJ2-7	TRBD1	14	TGCGCCAGCAGCGAGGGACAGGAGATCAACGAGCAGTACTTC	CASSEGQEINEQYF
TRBV7-9	-	TRBJ1-2	TRBD1	17	TGTGCCAGCAGCTCTTATTCTCCGTCCGACAGGGCCCATGGCTACACCTTC	CASSSYSPSDRAHGYTF
TRBV7-9	many	TRBJ2-7	TRBD1	14	TGTGCCAGCAGCCAAGACAGGGACCAGGATCAGCAGTACTTC	CASSQDRDQDQQYF
TRBV28	-	TRBJ1-1	-	13	TGTGCCAGCAGTTTTCGGGGGGGAACTGAAGCTTTCTTT	CASSFRGGTEAFF
TRBV30	-	TRBJ2-1	TRBD2	18	TGTGCCTGGAGTGTACCTTTATCCCGCGGGAGGATCTACAATGAGCAGTTCTTC	CAWSVPLSRGRIYNEQFF
TRBV10-2	-	TRBJ1-6	TRBD1	15	TGCGCCAGCAGTGATAATCAGGGGGATAATTCACCCCTCCACTTT	CASSDNQGDNSPLHF
TRBV11-2	-	TRBJ2-7	TRBD1	15	TGTGCCAGCAGCTTAGTGGGTACAGGGGTCTACGAGCAGTACTTC	CASSLVGTGVYEQYF
TRBV7-6	-	TRBJ1-2	TRBD1	16	TGTGCCAGCAGCTTAAATCCGGACAGGGAGGACTATGGCTACACCTTC	CASSLNPDREDYGYTF
TRBV7-3	-	TRBJ1-1	TRBD1	15	TGTGCCAGCAGCTTAACCGGGACAGGGGGGACTGAAGCTTTCTTT	CASSLTGTGGTEAFF
TRBV29-1	once	TRBJ2-7	TRBD2	15	TGCAGCGTTGAGGGACTGTCCGGCGGGAGTTACGAGCAGTACTTC	CSVEGLSGGSYEQYF